This entry is about one T cell receptor beta chain. The antigen remains unidentified. Per the germline V gene, CDR1 is LNHDA and CDR2 is SQIVND (reference sequence). There are 15 residues in the CDR3. The V end was cut by 7 bases, the J end by 4 bases, with 19 bases between. Profiled with immunoSEQ multiplex PCR; TCRdb holds only in-frame clones, not every one. Here the sample spans about 28,000 clones, approximately 83% being singletons. This entry comes from a study of tissue T cells after allogeneic stem cell transplantation. Study-level results: TCR repertoires tracked anatomic similarity, regardless of disease or transplant status.

The chain uses TRBV19 and TRBJ1-1, with D possibly matching TRBD1 (5 bases). This clonotype was sampled from a woman aged 18 to 50 who later had graft-versus-host disease after an allogeneic stem cell transplant. Sequencing was performed on blood, taken before transplantation. CDR3 amino acids: CASTDQTLGGTEAFF. The DNA for the CDR3 is TGTGCCAGTACCGACCAAACGCTCGGGGGCACTGAAGCTTTCTTT.